The 20 T cell receptor beta chains below all came from one sample that was sequenced in a study of early T cells in non-severe SARS-CoV-2 infection. TCRdb itself ran the 5' RACE reads through MiXCR, one entry per CDR3 protein. The sample lists 65,000 to 75,000 distinct CDR3 sequences; approximately 4.6% were seen once. This sample comprised whole blood, obtained at baseline. These receptors came from an adult who was a healthcare worker with PCR-confirmed SARS-CoV-2 infection or an uninfected control (not recorded which). The donor label of this sample is uncertain.

V and J are TRBV5-1 and TRBJ2-7; D tentatively reads TRBD1 or TRBD2 (6 bases each). V lost 0 bases to trimming and J lost 0 bases, with 13 bases between them. The CDR3 loop spans 16 amino acids. Germline CDR1 reads SGHRS; CDR2 reads YFSETQ. The CDR3: CASSLDAGHYSYEQYF. CDR3 nucleotides: TGCGCCAGCAGCTTGGACGCGGGACACTACTCCTACGAGCAGTACTTC.

Many counts were recorded for this clonotype. This sequence joins TRBV19 and TRBJ2-5; weak D call: TRBD2 (6 bases). V was shortened by 6 bases and J by 0 bases, with 17 bases between the two germline ends. Germline V gives CDR1 LNHDA, CDR2 SQIVND (reference sequence). This CDR3 has 16 residues. The CDR3 loop reads CASSPLSRGYQETQYF. For the CDR3, the DNA is TGTGCCAGTAGCCCGCTTTCCCGGGGGTACCAAGAGACCCAGTACTTC.

The rearrangement links TRBV11-2 to TRBJ1-2, with TRBD1 as a possible D gene (5 bases). Deletions cut 0 bases from V and 8 bases from J, with 13 bases between. Germline-derived CDR1 and CDR2 are SGHAT and FQNNGV. The CDR3 runs 14 residues. This CDR3 is CASSLDGTLKGYTF. For the CDR3, the DNA is TGTGCCAGCAGCTTAGATGGGACCCTGAAGGGCTACACCTTC.

This chain joins TRBV4-3 and TRBJ1-2, with 9 bases fitting TRBD1. The CDR3 runs 17 residues. The germline V gene has CDR1 LGHNA and CDR2 YSLEER. The V segment lost 0 bases and the J segment 8 bases; nucleotides outside the gene matches: 13. The CDR3 nucleotides are TGCGCCAGCAGCCAAGATAGCTGGACAGGGGAGGTTGAGGGCTACACCTTC. Amino acids: CASSQDSWTGEVEGYTF.

This clonotype rates as medium-sized. V usage is TRBV7-6 and J usage is TRBJ1-1, with 9 bases identical to TRBD1. The germline CDR1 and CDR2 sequences are SGHVS and FNYEAQ. J was trimmed by 1 base and V by 1 base; bases with no gene match: 13. CDR3 length equals 19 residues. CDR3 protein: CASSLESGGQGYKNTEAFF. The CDR3 nucleotides read TGTGCCAGCAGCTTAGAGAGTGGGGGACAGGGCTACAAGAACACTGAAGCTTTCTTT. Variable domain in full (rest from reference TRBV7-6 and TRBJ1-1): GAGVSQSPRYKVTKRGQDVALRCDPISGHVSLYWYRQALGQGPEFLTYFNYEAQQDKSGLPNDRFSAERPEGSISTLTIQRTEQRDSAMYRCASSLESGGQGYKNTEAFFGQGTRLTVV.

J is TRBJ2-1 and V is TRBV2; perhaps TRBD2 as D (6 bases). This CDR3 is 14 amino acids long. V lost 7 bases, J lost 10 bases, and 20 bases lay in between. Per germline, CDR1 SNHLY and CDR2 FYNNEI. The CDR3 protein is CASIIGPGGMEQFF. The CDR3 DNA is TGTGCCAGCATTATCGGACCCGGAGGGATGGAGCAGTTCTTC.

This clonotype was seen a handful of times. The chain uses TRBV5-6 and TRBJ2-7, with TRBD1 as a possible D gene (5 bases). CDR3 length: 12 amino acids. Trimming pared 3 bases from V and 5 bases from J, leaving 9 bases between. Germline V CDR1 and CDR2: SGHDT, YYEEEE. The CDR3 coding sequence is TGTGCCAGCAGCTCAGGGTCCCACGAGCAGTACTTC. Its protein is CASSSGSHEQYF. Filled out from reference TRBV5-6 and TRBJ2-7, the complete variable domain reads DAGVTQSPTHLIKTRGQQVTLRCSPKSGHDTVSWYQQALGQGPQFIFQYYEEEERQRGNFPDRFSGHQFPNYSSELNVNALLLGDSALYLCASSSGSHEQYFGPGTRLTVT.

This clonotype appeared a few times. The V call is TRBV3-1, the J call TRBJ1-5, with TRBD1 matching 9 bases. Per the germline V gene, CDR1 is LGHDT and CDR2 is YNNKEL (reference sequence). With V trimmed by 1 base and J by 2 bases, 0 bases remained unmatched. There are 15 residues in the CDR3. The CDR3: CASSQGTGGNQPQHF. CDR3 nucleotide sequence: TGTGCCAGCAGCCAAGGGACAGGGGGCAATCAGCCCCAGCATTTT.

This clonotype was seen only a few times. V is TRBV28 and J is TRBJ1-1; D might be TRBD1 (6 bases). Germline CDR1 and CDR2: MDHEN and SYDVKM. The V end lost 6 bases, the J end lost 1 base, and 9 bases lay between the germline ends. The CDR3 loop spans 13 amino acids. CDR3 sequence reads: CASREQGNTEAFF. DNA for the CDR3: TGTGCCAGCAGGGAACAGGGGAACACTGAAGCTTTCTTT.

This clonotype was seen ten or more times. This chain uses TRBV12-5 with TRBJ2-5, with 11 bases matching TRBD2. This CDR3 has 17 residues. Germline CDR1 is LGHNT and CDR2 is FRNRAP. V was pared by 3 bases and J by 2 bases, with 8 bases of the junction left unmatched. The CDR3 region has the DNA TGTGCTAGTGGTTTTCTAGCGGGGGGCGTCTCTCAAGAGACCCAGTACTTC. This sequence encodes CASGFLAGGVSQETQYF.

This clonotype was seen ten or more times. The chain has TRBV30 and TRBJ1-1; D is possibly TRBD1 (5 bases). Trimming removed 3 bases at V and 4 bases at J, with 18 bases between. CDR1 is GTSNPN, CDR2 SVGIG, per germline (reference sequence). The CDR3 has 15 residues. The CDR3 bases are TGTGCCTGGAGACGCCCCCCCCAGGGAGGCACTGAAGCTTTCTTT. Its translation is CAWRRPPQGGTEAFF.

This clonotype was observed a handful of times. The rearrangement joins TRBV18 to TRBJ1-6; D call uncertain. Looked up from germline, CDR1 is KGHSH and CDR2 is LQKENI. Trimming removed 2 bases at V and 10 bases at J, with 12 bases between. The CDR3 loop spans 14 amino acids. CDR3 sequence: CASSPAEAGSPLHF. CDR3 bases: TGTGCCAGCTCACCAGCCGAAGCGGGGTCACCCCTCCACTTT.

V usage is TRBV10-3 and J usage is TRBJ1-1; weak D call: TRBD1 (5 bases). There are 15 residues in the CDR3. Deletions cut 6 bases from V and 2 bases from J, with 16 bases between. In germline, CDR1 is ENHRY, CDR2 SYGVKD. The CDR3 region is CAISPRDGGNTEAFF. Here the CDR3 DNA reads TGTGCCATCAGCCCCCGGGACGGGGGAAACACTGAAGCTTTCTTT.

The chain links TRBV2 to TRBJ1-4; no definite D call. V was clipped by 6 bases and J by 6 bases, with 14 bases between them. CDR3 size: 14 residues. Germline CDR1 SNHLY, CDR2 FYNNEI. The DNA for the CDR3 is TGTGCCAGCAGAGAGACCGTAGTGGATGAAAAACTGTTTTTT. As protein: CASRETVVDEKLFF.

The genes are TRBV11-1 and TRBJ1-1; D call uncertain. V was clipped by 8 bases and J by 0 bases, with 4 bases between them. This CDR3 has 11 residues. CDR1 is SGHAT and CDR2 is FQDESV in the germline V gene (reference sequence). The CDR3 DNA follows: TGTGCCAGCGCTATGAACACTGAAGCTTTCTTT. Its translation: CASAMNTEAFF.

V gene TRBV7-2 combines with J gene TRBJ1-2, with D unresolved. V lost 1 base and J lost 8, with 11 bases in between. The germline V gene has CDR1 SGHTA and CDR2 FQGNSA. CDR3 length: 13 residues. This chain's CDR3 is CASSLGQLVGYTF. The CDR3 DNA is TGTGCCAGCAGCTTAGGGCAGTTGGTCGGCTACACCTTC.

J is TRBJ1-6 and V is TRBV7-3; a possible D gene is TRBD1 (5 bases). V was pared by 2 bases and J by 6 bases, with 8 bases between. The CDR3 totals 14 residues. Germline V gene sequence: CDR1 SGHTA, CDR2 FQGTGA. The CDR3 protein is CASSLQGLNSPLHF. The CDR3 nucleotides are TGTGCCAGCAGCTTACAGGGTCTTAATTCACCCCTCCACTTT. The variable domain in full, with the rest retrieved from reference TRBV7-3 and TRBJ1-6, is GAGVSQTPSNKVTEKGKYVELRCDPISGHTALYWYRQSLGQGPEFLIYFQGTGAADDSGLPNDRFFAVRPEGSVSTLKIQRTERGDSAVYLCASSLQGLNSPLHFGNGTRLTVT.

Note on this clonotype: This could be a read error, since a much larger clone is one nucleotide away. The rearrangement links TRBV10-2 to TRBJ1-2; D call uncertain. Germline V gene sequence: CDR1 WSHSY, CDR2 SAAADI. V lost 1 base, J lost 5 bases, and 8 bases lay in between. The CDR3 extends over 13 amino acids. The CDR3 region has the DNA TGCGCCAGCAGTGAGTTTCGGTTGTATGGCTACACCTTC. It is translated as CASSEFRLYGYTF.

The rearrangement uses TRBV12-3 or TRBV12-4 and TRBJ2-3; TRBD2 agrees at 8 bases. Trimming took 3 bases from V and 9 from J; bases not matched to a gene: 8. CDR3 length: 14 amino acids. DNA of the CDR3: TGTGCCAGCAGTTTGGGCGGGGGGATAGGAACGCAGTATTTT. As protein: CASSLGGGIGTQYF.

This clonotype occurred many times. The chain joins TRBV6-5 to TRBJ2-6, with a tentative D call TRBD1 (6 bases). The V and J ends lost 4 bases and 1 base respectively, with 17 bases between them. Germline CDR1 reads MNHEY; CDR2 reads SVGAGI. The CDR3 covers 18 residues. CDR3 sequence: CASSSPGHSPSGANVLTF. CDR3 nucleotides: TGTGCCAGCAGTTCACCGGGACATTCTCCTTCTGGGGCCAACGTCCTGACTTTC.